Below are 9 T cell receptor beta chains sequenced from a single sample in a study of OX40 agonist ivuxolimab in advanced cancers. The data were produced by immunoSEQ multiplex PCR, yet TCRdb's version contains in-frame clones alone and is incomplete. Among 85,000 to 120,000 clones listed, 90% were seen once. Sample: CD4+ or CD8+ T cells sorted from blood, taken in a trial of the OX40 agonist ivuxolimab. The source is an adult with an advanced solid tumor such as melanoma, head and neck, liver or kidney cancer.

This sequence joins TRBV14 and TRBJ2-3, with 7 bases that match TRBD1. Germline V gene lookup returns CDR1 SGHDN and CDR2 FVKESK. This CDR3 region has 13 residues. The trim removed 0 bases at V and 11 bases at J, leaving 5 bases unmatched. The CDR3 DNA reads TGTGCCAGCAGCCAAGATGGGAGACAGGGGCAGTATTTT. This sequence encodes CASSQDGRQGQYF.

This CDR3 reads CASSMIHGYTF. For the CDR3, the DNA is TGTGCCAGTAGTATGATCCATGGCTACACCTTC. The chain couples TRBV19 to TRBJ1-2, with no clear D. This CDR3 contains 11 residues. V lost 3 bases, J lost 6 bases, and 5 bases lay in between. Germline values: CDR1 LNHDA, CDR2 SQIVND (reference sequence).

The chain links TRBV5-1 to TRBJ2-3; weak D call: TRBD2 (5 bases). V shed 0 bases and J shed 0 bases, with 8 bases lying between them. Germline V gene lookup returns CDR1 SGHRS and CDR2 YFSETQ. This CDR3 spans 15 amino acids. The CDR3, as DNA: TGCGCCAGCAGCTTGGTGGTAGCGAGCACAGATACGCAGTATTTT. Amino acid sequence: CASSLVVASTDTQYF.

This chain uses TRBV7-2 with TRBJ1-3; 9 positions agree with TRBD1. The CDR3 has 16 amino acids. Germline-derived CDR1 and CDR2 are SGHTA and FQGNSA. J gave up 0 bases and V 5 bases, and 5 bases lay outside the gene matches. The chain's CDR3 is CASSQQGAISGNTIYF. The DNA for the CDR3 is TGTGCCAGCAGCCAACAGGGGGCGATCTCTGGAAACACCATATATTTT.

This clone has a single count. The chain combines TRBV9 with TRBJ2-5; TRBD1 matches at 10 bases. Germline V lookup: CDR1 SGDLS, CDR2 YYNGEE. The CDR3 is 15 amino acids. Trimming took 3 bases from V and 3 from J; bases not matched to a gene: 5. In nucleotides, the CDR3 is TGTGCCAGCAGCGCCTCCGGGACAGGGGAAGAGACCCAGTACTTC. Protein product: CASSASGTGEETQYF.

V and J are TRBV7-2 and TRBJ2-5; 8 bases are a match to TRBD1. Germline assignment: CDR1 SGHTA and CDR2 FQGNSA. This CDR3 comprises 14 residues. V was clipped by 5 bases and J by 2 bases; unmatched bases: 4. This CDR3 is CASSRTGGQETQYF. CDR3 coding DNA: TGTGCCAGCAGCCGAACAGGGGGGCAAGAGACCCAGTACTTC. Looking up the rest from reference TRBV7-2 and TRBJ2-5 gives the full variable domain: GAGVSQSPSNKVTEKGKDVELRCDPISGHTALYWYRQSLGQGLEFLIYFQGNSAPDKSGLPSDRFSAERTGGSVSTLTIQRTQQEDSAVYLCASSRTGGQETQYFGPGTRLLVL.

This chain connects TRBV6-1 to TRBJ2-3; 9 nucleotides line up with TRBD2. The CDR3 contains 18 residues. Trimming at V came to 3 bases and at J to 2 bases, leaving 12 bases not matched to a gene. CDR1 is MNHNS and CDR2 is SASEGT in the germline V gene. CDR3 residues: CASSERAGGHRNTDTQYF. Here the CDR3 DNA reads TGTGCCAGCAGTGAGAGAGCGGGGGGCCACAGGAACACAGATACGCAGTATTTT.

The DNA for the CDR3 is TGTGCCAGCAGCTCATCAATGGCCGGGCGGCTCACTGAAGCTTTCTTT. It encodes CASSSSMAGRLTEAFF. J is TRBJ1-1 and V is TRBV7-2; D gene ambiguous. From germline, CDR1 is SGHTA and CDR2 FQGNSA. This CDR3 contains 16 residues. The V end was cut by 4 bases, the J end by 4 bases, with 19 bases between.

The chain joins TRBV28 to TRBJ1-2; D remains unclear. Trimming stripped 6 bases from V and 4 bases from J, with 15 bases between. The CDR3 consists of 14 residues. Germline values: CDR1 MDHEN, CDR2 SYDVKM. The CDR3 loop reads CASRSGGSVYGYTF. The CDR3 DNA sequence: TGTGCCAGCAGAAGCGGAGGCAGCGTCTATGGCTACACCTTC.